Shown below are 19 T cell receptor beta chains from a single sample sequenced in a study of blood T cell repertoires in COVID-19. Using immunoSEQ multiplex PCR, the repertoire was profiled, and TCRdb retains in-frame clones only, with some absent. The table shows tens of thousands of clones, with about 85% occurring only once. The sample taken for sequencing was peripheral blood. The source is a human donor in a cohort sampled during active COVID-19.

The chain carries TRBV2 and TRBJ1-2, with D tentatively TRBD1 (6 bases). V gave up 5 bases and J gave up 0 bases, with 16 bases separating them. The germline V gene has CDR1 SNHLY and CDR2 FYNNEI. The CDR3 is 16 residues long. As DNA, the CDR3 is TGTGCCAGCAGTTCTCTCACAGGGCAAGCTAACTATGGCTACACCTTC. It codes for CASSSLTGQANYGYTF.

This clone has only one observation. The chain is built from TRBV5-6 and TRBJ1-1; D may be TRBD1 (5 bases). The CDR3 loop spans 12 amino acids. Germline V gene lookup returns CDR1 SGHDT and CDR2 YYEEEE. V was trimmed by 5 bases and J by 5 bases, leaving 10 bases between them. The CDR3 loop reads CASSLDRTEAFF. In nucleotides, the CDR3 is TGTGCCAGCAGTCTTGACAGAACTGAAGCTTTCTTT.

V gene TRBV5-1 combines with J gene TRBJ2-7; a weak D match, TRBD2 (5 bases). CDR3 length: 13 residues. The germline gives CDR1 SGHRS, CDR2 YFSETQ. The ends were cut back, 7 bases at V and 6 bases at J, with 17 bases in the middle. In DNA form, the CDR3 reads TGCGCCAGCCAGAGTCGGGAAGAGGGCGAGCAGTACTTC. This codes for CASQSREEGEQYF.

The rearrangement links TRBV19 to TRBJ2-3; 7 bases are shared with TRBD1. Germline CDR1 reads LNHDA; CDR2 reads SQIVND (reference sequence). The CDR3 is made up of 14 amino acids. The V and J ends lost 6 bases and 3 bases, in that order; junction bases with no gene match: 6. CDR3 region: CASRNRGKTDTQYF. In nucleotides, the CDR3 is TGTGCCAGTAGGAACAGGGGAAAGACAGATACGCAGTATTTT.

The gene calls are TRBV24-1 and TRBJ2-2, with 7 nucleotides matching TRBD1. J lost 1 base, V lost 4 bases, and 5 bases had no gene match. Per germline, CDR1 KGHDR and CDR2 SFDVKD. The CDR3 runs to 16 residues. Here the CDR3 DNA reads TGTGCCACCAGTGACCGCCGGACAGGGAACACCGGGGAGCTGTTTTTT. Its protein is CATSDRRTGNTGELFF.

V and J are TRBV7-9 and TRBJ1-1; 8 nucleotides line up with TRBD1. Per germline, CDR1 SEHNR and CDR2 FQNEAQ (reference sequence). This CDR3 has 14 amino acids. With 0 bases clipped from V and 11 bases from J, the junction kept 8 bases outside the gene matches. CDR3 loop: CASSLAAQGARAFF. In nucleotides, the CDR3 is TGTGCCAGCAGCTTAGCGGCCCAGGGGGCGAGGGCTTTCTTT.

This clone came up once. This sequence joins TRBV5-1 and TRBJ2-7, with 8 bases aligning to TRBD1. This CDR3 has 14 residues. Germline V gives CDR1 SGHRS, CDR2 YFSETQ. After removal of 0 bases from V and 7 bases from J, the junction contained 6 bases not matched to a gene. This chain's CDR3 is CASSLAQGAGEQYF. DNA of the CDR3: TGCGCCAGCAGCTTGGCTCAGGGGGCAGGAGAGCAGTACTTC.

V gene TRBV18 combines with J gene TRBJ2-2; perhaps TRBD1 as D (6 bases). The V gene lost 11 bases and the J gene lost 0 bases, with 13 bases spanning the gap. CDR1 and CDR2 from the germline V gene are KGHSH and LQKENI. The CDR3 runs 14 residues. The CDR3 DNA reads TGTGCCGGGCATACAGGGACGAACACCGGGGAGCTGTTTTTT. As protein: CAGHTGTNTGELFF.

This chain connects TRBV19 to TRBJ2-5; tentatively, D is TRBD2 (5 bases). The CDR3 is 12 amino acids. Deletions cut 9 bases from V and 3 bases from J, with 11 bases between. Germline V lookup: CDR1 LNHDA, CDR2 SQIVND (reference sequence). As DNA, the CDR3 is TGTGCCAGCGGGGTTCCCGAAGAGACCCAGTACTTC. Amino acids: CASGVPEETQYF.

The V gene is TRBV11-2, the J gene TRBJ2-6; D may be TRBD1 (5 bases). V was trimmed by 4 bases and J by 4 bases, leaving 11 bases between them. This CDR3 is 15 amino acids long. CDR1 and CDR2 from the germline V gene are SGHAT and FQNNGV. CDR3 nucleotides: TGTGCCAGCAGCTCAATTAGGGGAGGGGCCAACGTCCTGACTTTC. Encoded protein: CASSSIRGGANVLTF.

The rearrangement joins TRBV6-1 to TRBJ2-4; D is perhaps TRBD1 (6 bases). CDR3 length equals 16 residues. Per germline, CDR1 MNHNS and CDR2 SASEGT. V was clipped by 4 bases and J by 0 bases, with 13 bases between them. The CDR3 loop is CASSGGQLLAKNIQYF. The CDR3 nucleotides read TGTGCCAGCAGTGGCGGACAGCTCTTAGCCAAAAACATTCAGTACTTC.

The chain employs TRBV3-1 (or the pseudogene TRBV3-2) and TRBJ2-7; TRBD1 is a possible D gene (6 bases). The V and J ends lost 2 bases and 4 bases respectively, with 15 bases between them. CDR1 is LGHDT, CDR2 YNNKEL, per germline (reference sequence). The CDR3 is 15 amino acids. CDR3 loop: CASSQQTGGFYEQYF. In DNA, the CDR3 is TGTGCCAGCAGCCAACAGACAGGAGGTTTTTACGAGCAGTACTTC.

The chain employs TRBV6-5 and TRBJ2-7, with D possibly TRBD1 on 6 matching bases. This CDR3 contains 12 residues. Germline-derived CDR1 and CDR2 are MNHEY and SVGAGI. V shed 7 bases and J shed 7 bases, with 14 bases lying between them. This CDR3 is CASTQGSGEQYF. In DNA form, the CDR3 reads TGTGCCAGCACCCAGGGGTCCGGGGAGCAGTACTTC.

CDR3 sequence: CASSFKGSGGYEQYF. DNA for the CDR3: TGTGCCAGCAGCTTCAAGGGTAGCGGGGGTTACGAGCAGTACTTC. The V and J genes are TRBV11-1 and TRBJ2-7, with 9 positions matching TRBD2. Germline CDR1 is SGHAT and CDR2 is FQDESV (reference sequence). V trimming: 3 bases; J trimming: 4 bases; junction bases outside the gene matches: 7. CDR3 length: 15 residues.

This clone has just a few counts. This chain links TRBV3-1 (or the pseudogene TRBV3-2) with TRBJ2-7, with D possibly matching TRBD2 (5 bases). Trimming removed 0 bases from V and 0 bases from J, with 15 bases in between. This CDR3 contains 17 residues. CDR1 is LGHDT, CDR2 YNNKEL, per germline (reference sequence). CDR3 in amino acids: CASSQEGAGPSSYEQYF. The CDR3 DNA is TGTGCCAGCAGCCAAGAGGGCGCGGGCCCAAGCTCCTACGAGCAGTACTTC.

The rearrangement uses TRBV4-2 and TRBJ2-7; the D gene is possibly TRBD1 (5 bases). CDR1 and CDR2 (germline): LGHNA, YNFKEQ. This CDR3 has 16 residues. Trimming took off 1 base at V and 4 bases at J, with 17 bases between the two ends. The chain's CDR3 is CASSQGGSDRVYEQYF. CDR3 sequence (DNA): TGTGCCAGCAGCCAAGGTGGGTCAGACAGAGTATACGAGCAGTACTTC.

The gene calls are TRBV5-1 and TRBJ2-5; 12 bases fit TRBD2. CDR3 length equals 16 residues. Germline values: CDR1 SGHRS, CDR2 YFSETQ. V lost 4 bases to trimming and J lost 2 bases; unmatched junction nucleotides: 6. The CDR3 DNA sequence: TGCGCCAGCAGCGGTGTGCTAGCGGGAGGGCAAGAGACCCAGTACTTC. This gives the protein CASSGVLAGGQETQYF. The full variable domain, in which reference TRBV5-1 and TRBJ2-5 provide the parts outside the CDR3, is KAGVTQTPRYLIKTRGQQVTLSCSPISGHRSVSWYQQTPGQGLQFLFEYFSETQRNKGNFPGRFSGRQFSNSRSEMNVSTLELGDSALYLCASSGVLAGGQETQYFGPGTRLLVL.

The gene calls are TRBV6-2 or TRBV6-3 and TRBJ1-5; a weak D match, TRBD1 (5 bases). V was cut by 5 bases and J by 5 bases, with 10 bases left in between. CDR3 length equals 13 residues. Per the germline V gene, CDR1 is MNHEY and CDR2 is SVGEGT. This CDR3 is CASSNQGYQPQHF. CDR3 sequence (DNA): TGTGCCAGCAGTAATCAGGGTTATCAGCCCCAGCATTTT.

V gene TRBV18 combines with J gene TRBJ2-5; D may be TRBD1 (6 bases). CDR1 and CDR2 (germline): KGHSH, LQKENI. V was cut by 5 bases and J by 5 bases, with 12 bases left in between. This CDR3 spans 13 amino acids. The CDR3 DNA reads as TGTGCCAGCTCATCCACAGGGACCGAGACCCAGTACTTC. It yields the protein CASSSTGTETQYF.